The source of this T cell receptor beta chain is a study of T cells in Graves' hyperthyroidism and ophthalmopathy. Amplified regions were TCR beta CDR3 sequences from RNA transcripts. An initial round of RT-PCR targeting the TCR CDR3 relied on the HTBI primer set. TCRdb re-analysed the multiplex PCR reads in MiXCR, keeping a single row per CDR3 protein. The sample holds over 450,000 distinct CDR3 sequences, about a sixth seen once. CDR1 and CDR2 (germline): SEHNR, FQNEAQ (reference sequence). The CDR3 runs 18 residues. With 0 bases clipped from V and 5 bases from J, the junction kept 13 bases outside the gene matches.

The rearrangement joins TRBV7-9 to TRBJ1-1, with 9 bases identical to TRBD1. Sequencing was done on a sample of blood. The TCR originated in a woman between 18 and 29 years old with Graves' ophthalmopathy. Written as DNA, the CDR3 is TGTGCCAGCAGCTTAGCGACCGGGACAGGGAGTATTCGGACTGAAGCTTTCTTT. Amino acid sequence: CASSLATGTGSIRTEAFF.